This T cell receptor (beta chain) is drawn from a study of vaccination and CD4 T cells after COVID-19. The V gene's germline CDR1 is MNHNS and CDR2 SASEGT. Trimming pared 5 bases from V and 0 bases from J, leaving 10 bases between. The CDR3 runs to 14 residues. TCRdb reprocessed the PCR reads with MiXCR, giving one entry per CDR3 protein. The sample carries 26,000 or so distinct CDR3 sequences, roughly 45% recorded once. The time point here: late sampling 161 to 241 days after vaccination in three convalescent patients. The sequence was collected from a human donor who had recovered from COVID-19. This chain connects TRBV6-1 to TRBJ1-1; TRBD1 is a possible D gene (6 bases). The material sequenced was CD4+ T cells from blood, taken about 7 months after SARS-CoV-2 vaccination. CDR3 coding DNA: TGTGCCAGCAGTCAAGGGGGAATGAACACTGAAGCTTTCTTT. This codes for CASSQGGMNTEAFF.